These T cell receptor beta chains were read from a single sample in a study of control samples from healthy donors and cancer patients. Produced via immunoSEQ multiplex PCR; TCRdb's table is partial and in-frame only. Found here are under 300,000 clones, around 79% of them singletons; the top ten hold roughly 14%. The material sequenced was PBMCs. Receptors were obtained from a woman aged 60-75 years with lung cancer. The CDR3 runs from the conserved cysteine through the conserved F or W. Each record gives: V gene, J gene, D gene, clone size, CDR3 protein, CDR3 DNA. A D gene is named only where the DNA matches it firmly. Expanded clones get a size class; other rows say once, few or many, or leave the size out.

>TRBV19|TRBJ1-1|TRBD1|.
CASSLQGGGTEAFF
TGTGCCAGTAGTCTGCAGGGGGGAGGTACTGAAGCTTTCTTT
>TRBV5-1|TRBJ2-2|.|.
CASSLGGSGELFF
TGCGCCAGCAGCTTGGGAGGGTCCGGGGAGCTGTTTTTT
>TRBV9|TRBJ2-3|.|.
CASSVSAGSTDTQYF
TGTGCCAGCAGCGTATCGGCGGGAAGCACAGATACGCAGTATTTT
>TRBV19|TRBJ2-3|.|.
CASSIRFLSTDTQYF
TGTGCCAGTAGTATCCGATTCCTTAGCACAGATACGCAGTATTTT
>TRBV5-1|TRBJ2-5|TRBD1|once
CASSSGGVETQYF
TGCGCCAGCAGCTCAGGGGGCGTGGAGACCCAGTACTTC
>TRBV5-1|TRBJ1-4|.|few
CASSWDFLTEKLFF
TGCGCCAGCAGCTGGGACTTCCTGACTGAAAAACTGTTTTTT
>TRBV28|TRBJ1-3|TRBD1|.
CASSAPMYRGSGNTIYF
TGTGCCAGCAGTGCCCCAATGTACAGGGGCTCTGGAAACACCATATATTTT
>TRBV7-2|TRBJ2-3|TRBD2|.
CASSRGGLSTDTQYF
TGTGCCAGCAGCCGGGGGGGGTTAAGCACAGATACGCAGTATTTT
>TRBV28|TRBJ1-5|.|.
CASSLGFNQPQHF
TGTGCCAGCAGTTTAGGCTTCAATCAGCCCCAGCATTTT
>TRBV5-4|TRBJ1-1|.|.
CASSLGGGGRTEAFF
TGTGCCAGCAGCTTGGGGGGAGGGGGGAGAACTGAAGCTTTCTTT
>TRBV29-1|TRBJ1-2|.|once
CSVKGSDSYTF
TGCAGCGTTAAGGGGAGTGATAGCTACACCTTC
>TRBV3-1/TRBV3-2|TRBJ1-1|.|.
CASSQAVGYTEAFF
TGTGCCAGCAGCCAAGCGGTGGGGTACACTGAAGCTTTCTTT
>TRBV10-1|TRBJ2-1|TRBD2|.
CASSERLAAYNEQFF
TGCGCCAGCAGTGAGAGGCTAGCGGCCTACAATGAGCAGTTCTTC
>TRBV12-5|TRBJ1-1|.|medium-sized
CASGYGTTEAFF
TGTGCTAGTGGTTATGGGACAACTGAAGCTTTCTTT
>TRBV7-6|TRBJ2-2|.|.
CASSLTGGTGELFF
TGTGCCAGCAGCTTGACTGGGGGCACCGGGGAGCTGTTTTTT
>TRBV30|TRBJ2-1|.|.
CAFRAPADNEQFF
TGTGCCTTCCGGGCTCCGGCGGACAATGAGCAGTTCTTC
>TRBV3-1/TRBV3-2|TRBJ2-3|TRBD2|.
CASSPWRTRADTDTQYF
TGTGCCAGCAGCCCTTGGCGGACTAGAGCAGACACAGATACGCAGTATTTT
>TRBV19|TRBJ2-1|.|.
CASSLGLSLNNEQFF
TGTGCCAGTAGTCTCGGACTCAGTTTAAACAATGAGCAGTTCTTC
>TRBV30|TRBJ2-3|TRBD2|.
CAWRVAGVKDTQYF
TGTGCCTGGAGGGTAGCGGGAGTTAAAGATACGCAGTATTTT
>TRBV7-8|TRBJ2-3|.|.
CASSPTRAAVDTQYF
TGTGCCAGCAGCCCTACGAGGGCCGCTGTAGATACGCAGTATTTT
>TRBV10-1|TRBJ1-5|TRBD1|.
CASSSGQGWNQPQHF
TGCGCCAGCAGTTCTGGACAGGGTTGGAATCAGCCCCAGCATTTT
>TRBV5-1|TRBJ1-6|.|.
CASSPSGDSPLHF
TGCGCCAGCAGTCCCTCAGGGGATTCACCCCTCCACTTT
>TRBV5-4|TRBJ2-7|.|.
CASSFFGRLYEQYF
TGTGCCAGCAGCTTTTTCGGCAGACTATACGAGCAGTACTTC
>TRBV7-2|TRBJ1-3|TRBD1|.
CASSLIGEGARDTIYF
TGTGCCAGCAGCTTAATCGGGGAGGGGGCAAGAGACACCATATATTTT